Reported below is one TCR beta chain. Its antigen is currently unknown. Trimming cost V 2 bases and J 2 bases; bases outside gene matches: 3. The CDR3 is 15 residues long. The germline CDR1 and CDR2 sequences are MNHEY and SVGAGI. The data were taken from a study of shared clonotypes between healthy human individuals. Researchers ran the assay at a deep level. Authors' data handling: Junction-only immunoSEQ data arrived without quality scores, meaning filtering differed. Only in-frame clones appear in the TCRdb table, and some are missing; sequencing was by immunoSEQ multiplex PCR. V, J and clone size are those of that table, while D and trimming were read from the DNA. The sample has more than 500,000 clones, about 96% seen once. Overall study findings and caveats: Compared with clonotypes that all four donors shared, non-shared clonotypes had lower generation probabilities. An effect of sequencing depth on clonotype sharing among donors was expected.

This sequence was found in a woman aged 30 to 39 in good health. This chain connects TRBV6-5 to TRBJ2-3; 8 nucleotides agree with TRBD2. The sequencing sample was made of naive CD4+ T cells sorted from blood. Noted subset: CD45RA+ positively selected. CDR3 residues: CASSYTSGITDTQYF. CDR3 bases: TGTGCCAGCAGTTACACTAGCGGTATCACAGATACGCAGTATTTT.